One sample yielded the 24 T cell receptor beta chains listed below, sequenced in a study of CD8+CD57+ T cells in acquired aplastic anemia. Genomic DNA, serving as template, underwent TCR beta VDJ and CDR3 profiling. TCRdb independently ran MiXCR on the reads; one entry per CDR3 protein. The table shows roughly 240,000 distinct CDR3 sequences, with about 44% occurring only once. Patients sequenced had flow cytometry evidence of CD8+CD57+ cell expansion. The source material was sorted CD4+, CD8+, or CD8+CD57+ T cells (not recorded which) from PBMCs. All receptors come from a human donor with aplastic anemia.

This clonotype was counted ten times or more. The rearrangement joins TRBV4-3 to TRBJ1-1; a possible D gene is TRBD1 (5 bases). The germline CDR1 and CDR2 sequences are LGHNA and YSLEER. The length of the CDR3 is 14 residues. Deletions cut 4 bases from V and 4 bases from J, with 13 bases between. The DNA for the CDR3 is TGCGCCAGCAGCCCCCAGGGCGGGGGCACTGAAGCTTTCTTT. The encoded protein is CASSPQGGGTEAFF.

Comment on this clonotype: One end of the junction varies from germline; a read error may be responsible. V is TRBV7-9 and J is TRBJ1-5; 8 nucleotides line up with TRBD1. This CDR3 is built from 17 residues. The germline V gene has CDR1 SEHNR and CDR2 FQNEAQ (reference sequence). The CDR3 DNA reads as TGTGCCAGCAGCTCAGCGTCGGACAGGGCCAGCAATCAGCCCCAGCGTTTT. Translating it yields CASSSASDRASNQPQRF. The full variable domain, rest sourced from reference TRBV7-9 and TRBJ1-5, is DTGVSQNPRHKITKRGQNVTFRCDPISEHNRLYWYRQTLGQGPEFLTYFQNEAQLEKSRLLSDRFSAERPKGSFSTLEIQRTEQGDSAMYLCASSSASDRASNQPQRFGDGTRLSIL.

The chain recombines TRBV7-9 with TRBJ1-6; tentatively, D is TRBD1 (5 bases). Germline V lookup: CDR1 SEHNR, CDR2 FQNEAQ (reference sequence). Trimming removed 2 bases at V and 9 bases at J, with 17 bases between. The CDR3 consists of 16 residues. The CDR3 is CASSLTRRQGASPLHF. The CDR3 region has the DNA TGTGCCAGCAGCTTAACTCGTAGGCAGGGTGCTTCACCCCTCCACTTT.

This clonotype was seen once. The chain links TRBV7-9 to TRBJ1-1; D gene unclear. The CDR3 length is 13 residues. The germline V gene encodes CDR1 SEHNR and CDR2 FQNEAQ (reference sequence). V lost 4 bases to trimming and J lost 6 bases, with 12 bases between them. CDR3 in amino acids: CASSSEGSPEAFF. CDR3 DNA sequence: TGTGCCAGCAGCTCGGAAGGCAGCCCTGAAGCTTTCTTT.

Points on this clonotype: A read error may explain this, as a much larger clone is one base away. No conserved phenylalanine or tryptophan is present at the end of the CDR3, so a read error is the likely explanation. The rearrangement joins TRBV2 to TRBJ2-3; 9 bases match TRBD2. Germline V gives CDR1 SNHLY, CDR2 FYNNEI. V was pared by 2 bases and J by 2 bases, with 5 bases of the junction left unmatched. The CDR3 sequence is 16 residues long. The CDR3 nucleotides are TGTGCCAGCAGTGAACAGACTAGCGGATTCACAGATACGCAGTATTCT. It codes for CASSEQTSGFTDTQYS.

DNA of the CDR3: TGTGCCAGTAGTATCCCTAGGGGGGAGCAGTACTTC. As protein: CASSIPRGEQYF. The rearrangement uses TRBV19 and TRBJ2-7; a weak D match, TRBD1 (6 bases). The germline gives CDR1 LNHDA, CDR2 SQIVND (reference sequence). The CDR3 sequence is 12 residues long. Trimming took off 3 bases at V and 7 bases at J, with 10 bases between the two ends.

At least ten counts were recorded for this clonotype. The chain joins TRBV29-1 to TRBJ1-1, with D possibly matching TRBD1 (5 bases). Germline CDR1 and CDR2: SQVTM and ANQGSEA. The CDR3 consists of 12 residues. Trimming cost V 4 bases and J 3 bases, with 9 bases left between them. This CDR3 is CSVASRDTEAFF. The CDR3 DNA follows: TGCAGCGTTGCTAGCAGGGACACTGAAGCTTTCTTT.

This clonotype showed up just a few times. The chain employs TRBV5-1 and TRBJ1-4; maybe TRBD1 (6 bases). Trimming took 2 bases from V and 5 from J, leaving 13 bases between them. This CDR3 region has 15 residues. Germline CDR1 and CDR2: SGHRS and YFSETQ. CDR3 loop: CASSFWGAVNEKLFF. CDR3 DNA sequence: TGCGCCAGCAGCTTTTGGGGGGCGGTAAATGAAAAACTGTTTTTT.

This clonotype was observed many times. The chain carries TRBV12-3 or TRBV12-4 and TRBJ1-4; 8 bases align to TRBD1. The J segment lost 5 bases and the V segment lost 5 bases, leaving 7 bases of the junction unmatched. This CDR3 has 15 amino acids. The CDR3 sequence: CASSPRTGRNEKLFF. Here the CDR3 DNA reads TGTGCCAGCAGTCCCCGGACAGGGAGGAATGAAAAACTGTTTTTT.

This clonotype was observed a few times. The rearrangement joins TRBV4-3 to TRBJ2-4, with D perhaps TRBD2 (5 bases). V lost 8 bases and J lost 0, with 8 bases in between. The CDR3 length is 13 residues. CDR1 LGHNA and CDR2 YSLEER come from the germline V gene. CDR3 protein: CASRELAKNIQYF. CDR3 nucleotide sequence: TGCGCCAGCCGGGAACTAGCCAAAAACATTCAGTACTTC.

This chain connects TRBV6-1 to TRBJ2-1; TRBD2 aligns across 7 bases. CDR1 is MNHNS, CDR2 SASEGT, per germline. The V segment lost 6 bases and the J segment 7 bases; nucleotides outside the gene matches: 9. This CDR3 has 14 amino acids. The CDR3 bases are TGTGCCAGCAGCCCCTCTAGCGGCCTTAATGAGCAGTTCTTC. Protein sequence: CASSPSSGLNEQFF.

The CDR3 coding sequence is TGTGCCAGCATAGGTTTGGGGCAGGGATCCTACGAGCAGTACTTC. This translates into CASIGLGQGSYEQYF. This chain uses TRBV2 with TRBJ2-7; D might be TRBD1 (5 bases). V lost 7 bases and J 1 base, leaving 17 bases between the germline ends. Germline CDR1 reads SNHLY; CDR2 reads FYNNEI. The CDR3 is 15 amino acids.

The chain is built from TRBV24-1 and TRBJ2-3, with D possibly matching TRBD1 (6 bases). V dropped 9 bases and J dropped 3 bases, with 12 bases sitting between them. This CDR3 has 13 amino acids. The germline CDR1 and CDR2 sequences are KGHDR and SFDVKD. CDR3: CATEHRDTDTQYF. The CDR3 DNA reads TGTGCCACCGAACACAGGGATACAGATACGCAGTATTTT.

Only a few counts were recorded for this clonotype. The chain couples TRBV7-9 to TRBJ1-2; TRBD1 aligns across 10 bases. The V gene end was trimmed by 7 bases and the J gene end by 6 bases; junction bases not matched to a gene: 5. CDR3 size: 13 residues. CDR1 is SEHNR, CDR2 FQNEAQ, per germline (reference sequence). Here the CDR3 DNA reads TGTGCCAGCAATGTGGGACAGGGGAATGGCTACACCTTC. Residues: CASNVGQGNGYTF. Complete variable domain (other parts from reference TRBV7-9 and TRBJ1-2): DTGVSQNPRHKITKRGQNVTFRCDPISEHNRLYWYRQTLGQGPEFLTYFQNEAQLEKSRLLSDRFSAERPKGSFSTLEIQRTEQGDSAMYLCASNVGQGNGYTFGSGTRLTVV.

The V gene is TRBV27, the J gene TRBJ1-1; possibly TRBD1 for D (5 bases). CDR3 size: 14 residues. CDR1 MNHEY and CDR2 SMNVEV come from the germline V gene (reference sequence). The V end lost 6 bases, the J end lost 5 bases, and 16 bases lay between the germline ends. CDR3 DNA: TGTGCCAGCAGCCCCTACGGGGACGGGACTGAAGCTTTCTTT. It encodes CASSPYGDGTEAFF.

This clonotype was seen ten or more times. The V gene is TRBV6-6, the J gene TRBJ1-5; the D gene is possibly TRBD1 (5 bases). The CDR3 is 15 amino acids. Germline values: CDR1 MNHNY, CDR2 SVGAGI (reference sequence). The V end was cut by 7 bases, the J end by 1 base, with 14 bases between. The CDR3 DNA follows: TGTGCCAGCACCAGGCAGGGAGGGAGCAATCAGCCCCAGCATTTT. This sequence encodes CASTRQGGSNQPQHF.

Only a few counts were recorded for this clonotype. The V gene is TRBV18, the J gene TRBJ2-7, with unresolved D. Germline CDR1 reads KGHSH; CDR2 reads LQKENI. The CDR3 spans 11 residues. V was cut by 3 bases and J by 12 bases, with 12 bases left in between. The DNA of the CDR3 is TGTGCCAGCTCACCCCTCCCGACCCGGTACTTC. Residues: CASSPLPTRYF. Complete variable domain (other parts from reference TRBV18 and TRBJ2-7): NAGVMQNPRHLVRRRGQEARLRCSPMKGHSHVYWYRQLPEEGLKFMVYLQKENIIDESGMPKERFSAEFPKEGPSILRIQQVVRGDSAAYFCASSPLPTRYFGPGTRLTVT.

Only one count was recorded for this clonotype. This chain links TRBV9 with TRBJ1-1; TRBD1 matches 11 bases. V was clipped by 2 bases and J by 5 bases; unmatched bases: 5. The CDR3 is made up of 15 amino acids. Germline V gene lookup returns CDR1 SGDLS and CDR2 YYNGEE. The CDR3 protein is CASSVDRGPGTEAFF. The CDR3 DNA follows: TGTGCCAGCAGCGTGGACAGGGGGCCGGGGACTGAAGCTTTCTTT.

On this clonotype: A much larger clonotype is one base distant, so this may be a read error. The chain employs TRBV13 and TRBJ1-4; TRBD1 is a possible D gene (5 bases). This CDR3 spans 14 amino acids. Trimming cost V 5 bases and J 8 bases, with 15 bases left between them. Germline CDR1 is PRHDT and CDR2 is FYEKMQ (reference sequence). The CDR3 nucleotides are TGTGCCAGCAGCAACAGGAGTATTAGCGAAAAACTGTTTTTT. Translated, it gives CASSNRSISEKLFF.

V is TRBV20-1 and J is TRBJ2-7, with 8 bases fitting TRBD1. Germline lookup yields CDR1 DFQATT and CDR2 SNEGSKA (reference sequence). The CDR3 covers 11 residues. V shed 6 bases and J 5 bases; nucleotides not matched to a gene: 3. The CDR3 coding sequence is TGCAGTGCCCCGACAGGGGACGAGCAGTACTTC. It codes for CSAPTGDEQYF.

This clonotype was observed a handful of times. V usage is TRBV5-1 and J usage is TRBJ2-1; 10 bases are a match to TRBD2. Germline loops: CDR1 SGHRS, CDR2 YFSETQ. V lost 2 bases to trimming and J lost 7 bases; unmatched junction nucleotides: 12. This CDR3 is built from 17 residues. Here the CDR3 reads CASSFLLAGKGENEQFF. The DNA for the CDR3 is TGCGCCAGCAGCTTTTTACTAGCGGGAAAGGGTGAGAATGAGCAGTTCTTC.

The chain has TRBV2 and TRBJ2-1, with D perhaps being TRBD1 or TRBD2 (6 bases each). V dropped 5 bases and J dropped 2 bases, with 16 bases sitting between them. CDR1 and CDR2 (germline): SNHLY, FYNNEI. The CDR3 is 16 residues long. CDR3 region: CASSKRGPQAYNEQFF. CDR3 bases: TGTGCCAGCAGTAAACGGGGGCCCCAGGCCTACAATGAGCAGTTCTTC.

This clonotype was found many times. The chain carries TRBV19 and TRBJ1-1; no clear D. The CDR3 has 13 residues. Germline V gene sequence: CDR1 LNHDA, CDR2 SQIVND (reference sequence). The V end was cut by 3 bases, the J end by 3 bases, with 8 bases between. The CDR3 reads CASSIGQHTEAFF. The CDR3 DNA reads TGTGCCAGTAGTATTGGGCAGCACACTGAAGCTTTCTTT. The whole variable domain, filled in from reference TRBV19 and TRBJ1-1, reads DGGITQSPKYLFRKEGQNVTLSCEQNLNHDAMYWYRQDPGQGLRLIYYSQIVNDFQKGDIAEGYSVSREKKESFPLTVTSAQKNPTAFYLCASSIGQHTEAFFGQGTRLTVV.

This clonotype came up many times. This chain joins TRBV12-3 or TRBV12-4 and TRBJ1-2; a possible D gene is TRBD1 (5 bases). V lost 9 bases and J 3 bases, leaving 14 bases between the germline ends. The CDR3 sequence is 13 residues long. The CDR3 loop reads CASYIQGDYGYTF. DNA for the CDR3: TGTGCCAGTTACATCCAGGGAGACTATGGCTACACCTTC.